This T cell receptor beta chain appears in the sequencing data of a study of blood T cell repertoires in COVID-19. Study at large: T cells, B-cell-depleted T cells, or PBMCs provided the cDNA or gDNA that served as material.

The method was immunoSEQ multiplex PCR; TCRdb's version includes in-frame clones alone and lacks a portion of them. The sample includes more than 60,000 clones, approximately 91% seen only once; the top ten take roughly 23%. Trimming stripped 4 bases from V and 6 bases from J, with 17 bases between. CDR3 length equals 15 residues. Germline-derived CDR1 and CDR2 are SGHRS and YFSETQ. This clonotype was obtained from a woman between 50 and 59 years old with active or convalescent COVID-19. The rearrangement joins TRBV5-1 to TRBJ2-1; D might be TRBD1 (6 bases). Input material: peripheral blood. This CDR3 is CASSGTPGGVNEQFF. In DNA, the CDR3 is TGCGCCAGCAGCGGGACACCCGGTGGGGTCAATGAGCAGTTCTTC. Together with reference TRBV5-1 and TRBJ2-1, the CDR3 gives the full variable domain: KAGVTQTPRYLIKTRGQQVTLSCSPISGHRSVSWYQQTPGQGLQFLFEYFSETQRNKGNFPGRFSGRQFSNSRSEMNVSTLELGDSALYLCASSGTPGGVNEQFFGPGTRLTVL.